This T cell receptor (beta chain) was identified during a study of cytomegalovirus exposure and HLA in healthy donors. Study outcomes and limitations: When analyzed later, a missense DCLRE1C variant was found to be linked to TCR beta V- and J-gene trimming.

The PCR ran on 60 Vbeta and 13 Jbeta primers. The method was immunoSEQ multiplex PCR; TCRdb's version includes in-frame clones alone and lacks a portion of them. The data contain approximately 81,000 clones, roughly 72% of them singletons. To note about this clone: Its cognate antigen is unknown.

CDR3 size: 16 residues. Losses at the gene ends were 6 bases for V and 7 bases for J; bases not matched to a gene: 12. CDR1 and CDR2 (germline): SNHLY, FYNNEI. The V gene is TRBV2, the J gene TRBJ2-1; TRBD2 agrees at 10 bases. The sequence derives from a man aged 40-49 years in good health and CMV-seropositive. Sequenced input: PBMCs. The CDR3 loop is CASRVHNSGGGNEQFF. CDR3 DNA sequence: TGTGCCAGCAGAGTCCATAACAGCGGGGGGGGGAATGAGCAGTTCTTC.